Listed below are T cell receptor beta chains from one sample, sequenced in a study of a mutant IDH1 vaccine in newly diagnosed glioma. Their cognate antigens are unknown. The data were produced by immunoSEQ multiplex PCR, yet TCRdb's version contains in-frame clones alone and is incomplete. The sample contains under 40,000 clones, roughly 80% of which appear only once. Here the sequenced sample was PBMCs, taken from a glioma patient whose treatment included an IDH1 peptide vaccine. These receptors all stem from a woman aged 18-29 years with glioma. Both conserved end residues are part of each CDR3.

cdr3_length,v_call,j_call,cdr3_aa
16,TRBV13,TRBJ2-7,CASSILDWTGTYEQYF
13,TRBV6-5,TRBJ1-2,CASSYSPPKGYTF
13,TRBV29-1,TRBJ1-5,CSVGTGLNQPQHF
14,TRBV7-7,TRBJ2-7,CASSFRPGIYEQYF
12,TRBV2,TRBJ2-5,CASRQGVQTQYF
12,TRBV6-6,TRBJ2-7,CASSTGPYEQYF
14,TRBV28,TRBJ2-6,CASSWGSGANVLTF
15,TRBV9,TRBJ1-1,CASSQTKQEDTEAFF
13,TRBV19,TRBJ2-2,CASSIKATGELFF
15,TRBV5-1,TRBJ1-2,CASSPDRPTIYGYTF
12,TRBV19,TRBJ1-1,CASSWTNTEAFF
13,TRBV18,TRBJ1-1,CASSPQGGTEAFF
15,TRBV6-5,TRBJ2-1,CASSIDRGLYNEQFF
16,TRBV18,TRBJ2-3,CASSPPVSGRSDTQYF
13,TRBV6-1,TRBJ1-5,CASSETSNQPQHF
16,TRBV6-1,TRBJ1-1,CASSGPASGGLGEAFF
15,TRBV6-5,TRBJ1-6,CASSDRGARDSPLHF
14,TRBV15,TRBJ2-7,CATSFRDTSYEQYF
16,TRBV2,TRBJ2-2,CASSEEPGLPSGELFF
16,TRBV25-1,TRBJ1-4,CASSHPRGRGDEKLFF
19,TRBV21-1,TRBJ2-6,CASSKRQGDCRGGANVLTF
13,TRBV5-6,TRBJ2-7,CASSLGAAYEQYF
13,TRBV29-1,TRBJ2-1,CSVARGGYNEQFF
15,TRBV27,TRBJ2-3,CASSLSGRHTDTQYF
15,TRBV9,TRBJ1-6,CASSVLEGQSSPLHF
16,TRBV2,TRBJ2-1,CASSEPRVNSYNEQFF
14,TRBV2,TRBJ1-2,CASRAGGLDYGYTF
17,TRBV19,TRBJ1-5,CASSTLLSRDSNQPQHF
13,TRBV6-5,TRBJ1-1,CASSYRMNTEAFF
10,TRBV6-1,TRBJ2-1,CASSASEQFF
12,TRBV30,TRBJ1-1,CAYDRLNTEAFF
16,TRBV19,TRBJ1-5,CASSARDRKTTQPQHF
10,TRBV29-1,TRBJ2-5,CSVVFETQYF
14,TRBV7-2,TRBJ2-7,CASSLETGTYEQYF
20,TRBV14,TRBJ2-1,CASSHPPETGFPSSYNEQFF
12,TRBV5-4,TRBJ2-3,CASSWGGDTQYF
15,TRBV29-1,TRBJ1-3,CSVDGSPSSGNTIYF
14,TRBV10-3,TRBJ1-1,CASRGTGENTEAFF
13,TRBV29-1,TRBJ1-2,CSARQGTRYGYTF
16,TRBV10-3,TRBJ2-1,CAISEWDRGPYNEQFF
14,TRBV6-6,TRBJ2-4,CASQDRGTIGIQYF
14,TRBV6-6,TRBJ2-7,CASRPGQGLHEQYF
15,TRBV7-9,TRBJ1-2,CASSPRTGGSYGYTF
14,TRBV15,TRBJ1-4,CATSAPRRTLYKYF